This T cell receptor (beta chain) was recovered during a study of immune evolution from preneoplasia to lung adenocarcinoma. General observations from the study: Clonality was highest in normal lung, lower in later-stage lesions apparently. Normal lung had the highest top T cell clone frequencies.

H&E slides confirmed each diagnosis, reviewed by two pathologists independently. About this clone itself: Its specificity is unknown.

The repertoire was sequenced with immunoSEQ multiplex PCR; TCRdb's copy has only in-frame clones and lacks some. This table holds 2,500 to 3,500 clones, 88% found once. Sequenced material: FFPE invasive lung adenocarcinoma tissue. The TCR comes from a person between 65 and 79 years old with invasive lung adenocarcinoma.

The CDR3 reads CASSPGGLTPYNEQFF. The CDR3 DNA sequence: TGCGCCAGCAGCCCCGGCGGACTAACGCCCTACAATGAGCAGTTCTTC. The chain combines TRBV5-1 with TRBJ2-1; perhaps TRBD2 as D (6 bases). The CDR3 totals 16 residues. Germline V gives CDR1 SGHRS, CDR2 YFSETQ. V was clipped by 4 bases and J by 2 bases, with 16 bases between them.